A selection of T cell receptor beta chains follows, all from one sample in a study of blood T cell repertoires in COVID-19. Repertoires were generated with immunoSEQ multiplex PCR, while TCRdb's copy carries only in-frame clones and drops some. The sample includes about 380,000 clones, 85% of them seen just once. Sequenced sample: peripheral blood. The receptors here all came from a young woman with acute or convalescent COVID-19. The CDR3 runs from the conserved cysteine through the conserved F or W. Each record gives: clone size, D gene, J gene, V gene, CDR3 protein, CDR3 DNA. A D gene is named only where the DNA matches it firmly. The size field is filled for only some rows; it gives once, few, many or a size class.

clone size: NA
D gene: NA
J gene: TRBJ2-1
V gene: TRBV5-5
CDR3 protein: CASSLRTSGVGNEQFF
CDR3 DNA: TGTGCCAGCAGCTTACGGACCAGCGGTGTGGGGAATGAGCAGTTCTTC

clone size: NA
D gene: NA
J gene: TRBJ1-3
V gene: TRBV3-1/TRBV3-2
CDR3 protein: CASSLRMTDLVSGNTIYF
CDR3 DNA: TGTGCCAGCAGCTTAAGGATGACAGATCTCGTCTCTGGAAACACCATATATTTT

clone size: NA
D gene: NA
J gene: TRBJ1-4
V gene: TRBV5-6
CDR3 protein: CASSLGSGGWEKLFF
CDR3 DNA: TGTGCCAGCAGCTTAGGATCTGGGGGCTGGGAAAAACTGTTTTTT

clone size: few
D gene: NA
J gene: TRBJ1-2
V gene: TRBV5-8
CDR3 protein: CASSGTLFAGRYTF
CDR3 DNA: TGTGCCAGCAGCGGTACCCTTTTCGCGGGTCGCTACACCTTC

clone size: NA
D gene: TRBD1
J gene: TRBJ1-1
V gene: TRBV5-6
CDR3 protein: CASSQGQGAANTEAFF
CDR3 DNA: TGTGCCAGCAGCCAGGGACAGGGGGCGGCGAACACTGAAGCTTTCTTT

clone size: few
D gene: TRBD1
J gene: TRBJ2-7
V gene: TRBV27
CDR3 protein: CASSLGQGVPYEQYF
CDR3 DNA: TGTGCCAGCAGTTTAGGACAGGGGGTTCCTTACGAGCAGTACTTC

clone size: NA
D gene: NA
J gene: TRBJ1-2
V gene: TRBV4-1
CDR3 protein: CASSQDRAGAGGYTF
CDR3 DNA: TGCGCCAGCAGCCAAGATCGGGCAGGGGCTGGGGGCTACACCTTC

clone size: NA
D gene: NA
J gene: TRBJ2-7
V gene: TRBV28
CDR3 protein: CASSSWGTTSYEQYF
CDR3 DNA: TGTGCCAGCAGTTCATGGGGGACAACCTCCTACGAGCAGTACTTC

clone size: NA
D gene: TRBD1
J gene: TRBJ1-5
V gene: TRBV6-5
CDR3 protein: CASSYAATGAGQPQHF
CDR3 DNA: TGTGCCAGCAGTTACGCTGCGACAGGGGCAGGTCAGCCCCAGCATTTT

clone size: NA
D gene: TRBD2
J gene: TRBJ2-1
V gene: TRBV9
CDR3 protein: CASSVSLAGGGYNEQFF
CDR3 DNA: TGTGCCAGCAGCGTTTCCCTAGCGGGGGGGGGCTACAATGAGCAGTTCTTC

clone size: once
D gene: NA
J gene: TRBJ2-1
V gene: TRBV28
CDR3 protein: CASSPLAVSPHGQFF
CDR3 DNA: TGTGCCAGCAGTCCTCTAGCCGTGTCTCCACACGGGCAGTTCTTC

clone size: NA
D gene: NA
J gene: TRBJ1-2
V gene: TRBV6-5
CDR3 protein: CASSSRQESSYGYTF
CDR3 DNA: TGTGCCAGCAGTTCCAGACAGGAAAGCTCCTATGGCTACACCTTC

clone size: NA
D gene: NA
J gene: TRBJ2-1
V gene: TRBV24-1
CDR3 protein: CATSGTGHRHSNEQFF
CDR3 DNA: TGTGCCACCAGTGGTACGGGACACCGTCACTCCAATGAGCAGTTCTTC

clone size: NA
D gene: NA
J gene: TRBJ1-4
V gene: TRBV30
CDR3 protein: CAWRLGGLTQKLFF
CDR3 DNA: TGTGCCTGGAGACTTGGCGGACTTACTCAAAAACTGTTTTTT

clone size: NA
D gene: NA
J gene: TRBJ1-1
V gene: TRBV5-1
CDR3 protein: CASSSRAGGAEAFF
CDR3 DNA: TGCGCCAGCAGCTCCAGGGCGGGAGGGGCTGAAGCTTTCTTT

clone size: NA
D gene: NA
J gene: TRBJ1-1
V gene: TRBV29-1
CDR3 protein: CSVEDSGAREAFF
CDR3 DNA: TGCAGCGTTGAAGACTCAGGGGCGCGGGAAGCTTTCTTT

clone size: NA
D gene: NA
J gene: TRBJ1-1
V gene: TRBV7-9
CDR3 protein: CASRPTGYTEAFF
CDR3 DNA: TGTGCCAGCAGACCCACCGGGTACACTGAAGCTTTCTTT

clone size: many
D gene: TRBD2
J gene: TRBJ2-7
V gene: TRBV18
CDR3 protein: CASSPPKASGSSYEQYF
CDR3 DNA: TGTGCCAGCTCACCACCGAAGGCTAGCGGGAGCTCCTACGAGCAGTACTTC

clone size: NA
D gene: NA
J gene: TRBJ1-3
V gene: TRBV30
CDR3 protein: CAWTLSSGNTIYF
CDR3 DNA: TGTGCCTGGACCCTGAGCTCTGGAAACACCATATATTTT

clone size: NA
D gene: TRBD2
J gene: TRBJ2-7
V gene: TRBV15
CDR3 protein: CATSRGREANEQYF
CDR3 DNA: TGTGCCACCAGCAGAGGGCGGGAGGCCAACGAGCAGTACTTC

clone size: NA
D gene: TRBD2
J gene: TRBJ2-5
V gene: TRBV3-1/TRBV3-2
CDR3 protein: CASSPGRGQETQYF
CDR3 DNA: TGTGCTAGCAGCCCCGGGAGGGGCCAAGAGACCCAGTACTTC

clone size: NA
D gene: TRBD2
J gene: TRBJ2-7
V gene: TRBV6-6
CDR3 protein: CASTYGGLAGEQYF
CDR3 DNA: TGTGCCAGCACTTATGGGGGACTAGCGGGAGAGCAGTACTTC

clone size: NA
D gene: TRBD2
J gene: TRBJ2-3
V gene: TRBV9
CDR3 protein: CASSVGGSGRLTDTQYF
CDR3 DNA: TGTGCCAGCAGCGTAGGGGGTAGCGGGAGGTTAACAGATACGCAGTATTTT

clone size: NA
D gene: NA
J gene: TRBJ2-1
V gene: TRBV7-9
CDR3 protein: CASSLTTGDNEQFF
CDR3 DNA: TGTGCCAGCAGCTTAACGACGGGGGACAATGAGCAGTTCTTC

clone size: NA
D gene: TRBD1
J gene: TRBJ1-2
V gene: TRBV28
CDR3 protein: CASSSGQGFLSYTF
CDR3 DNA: TGTGCCAGCAGTTCCGGACAGGGATTTTTGAGCTACACCTTC

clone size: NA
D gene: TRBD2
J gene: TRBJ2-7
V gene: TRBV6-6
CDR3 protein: CASSYRGGTYEQYF
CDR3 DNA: TGTGCCAGCAGTTACCGGGGAGGGACCTACGAGCAGTACTTC

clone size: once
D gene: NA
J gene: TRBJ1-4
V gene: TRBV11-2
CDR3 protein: CASSVRHKVEEGFEKLFF
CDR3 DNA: TGTGCCAGCAGCGTCCGACACAAGGTGGAGGAGGGGTTTGAAAAACTGTTTTTT

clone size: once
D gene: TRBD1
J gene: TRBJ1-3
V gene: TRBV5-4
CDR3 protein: CASSGGGYGNTIYF
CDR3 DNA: TGTGCCAGCAGCGGAGGGGGCTATGGAAACACCATATATTTT

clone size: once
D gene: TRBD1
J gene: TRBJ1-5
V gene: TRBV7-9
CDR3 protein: CASSGTGTGEQPQHF
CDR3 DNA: TGTGCCAGCAGCGGGACAGGGACAGGGGAACAGCCCCAGCATTTT

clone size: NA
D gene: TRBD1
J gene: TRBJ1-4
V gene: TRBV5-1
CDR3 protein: CASSFGDREGEKLFF
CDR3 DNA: TGCGCCAGCAGCTTCGGCGACAGGGAAGGGGAAAAACTGTTTTTT

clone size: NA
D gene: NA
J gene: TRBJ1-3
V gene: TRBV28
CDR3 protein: CASSLFRSGNTIYF
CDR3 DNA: TGTGCCAGCAGTTTATTCCGTAGCGGAAACACCATATATTTT

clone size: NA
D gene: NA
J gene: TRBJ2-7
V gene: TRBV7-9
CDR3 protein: CASSPYSSYEQYF
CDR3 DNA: TGTGCCAGCAGCCCCTACAGCTCCTACGAGCAGTACTTC

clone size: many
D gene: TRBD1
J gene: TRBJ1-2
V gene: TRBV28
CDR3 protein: CASSFTHGGQGLGYTF
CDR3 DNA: TGTGCCAGCAGTTTTACCCACGGCGGACAGGGCCTTGGCTACACCTTC

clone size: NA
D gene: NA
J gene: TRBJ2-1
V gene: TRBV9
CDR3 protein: CASSKEWGGGASGEQFF
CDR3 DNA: TGTGCCAGCAGCAAAGAGTGGGGCGGGGGCGCCTCGGGGGAGCAGTTCTTC

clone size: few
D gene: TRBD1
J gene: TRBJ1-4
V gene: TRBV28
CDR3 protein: CASSFGGTGDEKLFF
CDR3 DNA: TGTGCCAGCAGTTTTGGGGGGACAGGGGATGAAAAACTGTTTTTT

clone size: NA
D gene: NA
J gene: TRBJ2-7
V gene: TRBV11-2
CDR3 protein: CASGSKSGNYEQYF
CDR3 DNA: TGTGCCAGCGGATCAAAAAGCGGTAACTACGAGCAGTACTTC

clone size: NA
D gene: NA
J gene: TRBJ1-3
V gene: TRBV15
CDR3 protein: CATSREFSGNTIYF
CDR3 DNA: TGTGCCACCAGCAGGGAGTTCTCTGGAAACACCATATATTTT

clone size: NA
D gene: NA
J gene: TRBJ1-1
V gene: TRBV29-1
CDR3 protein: CSHDTLMNTEAFF
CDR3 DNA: TGCAGCCATGACACCCTCATGAACACTGAAGCTTTCTTT

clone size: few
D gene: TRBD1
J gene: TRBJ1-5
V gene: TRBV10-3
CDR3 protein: CAIKQGEASNQPQHF
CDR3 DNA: TGTGCCATCAAACAGGGGGAGGCGAGCAATCAGCCCCAGCATTTT

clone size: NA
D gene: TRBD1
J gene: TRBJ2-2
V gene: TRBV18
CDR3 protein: CASSPRGDRAHTGELFF
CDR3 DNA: TGTGCCAGCTCACCACGAGGGGACAGGGCCCACACCGGGGAGCTGTTTTTT

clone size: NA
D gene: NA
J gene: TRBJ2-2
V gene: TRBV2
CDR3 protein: CASSSDTTPTGELFF
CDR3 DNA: TGTGCCAGCAGTTCTGACACCACCCCCACCGGGGAGCTGTTTTTT

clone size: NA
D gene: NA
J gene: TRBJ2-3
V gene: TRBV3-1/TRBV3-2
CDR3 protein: CASSARLDRPTDTQYF
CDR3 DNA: TGTGCCAGCAGCGCCCGACTAGACCGCCCCACAGATACGCAGTATTTT

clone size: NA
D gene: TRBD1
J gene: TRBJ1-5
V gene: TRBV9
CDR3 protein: CASSGQGATQPQHF
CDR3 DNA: TGTGCCAGCAGTGGACAGGGGGCAACTCAGCCCCAGCATTTT

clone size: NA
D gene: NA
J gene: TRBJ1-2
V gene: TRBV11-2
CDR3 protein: CASSGTGSYGYTF
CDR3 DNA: TGTGCCAGCAGCGGCACAGGGTCCTATGGCTACACCTTC

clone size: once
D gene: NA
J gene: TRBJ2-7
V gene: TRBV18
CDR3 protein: CASSPRDDGLNEQYF
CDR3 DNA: TGTGCCAGCTCACCACGCGATGACGGACTTAACGAGCAGTACTTC

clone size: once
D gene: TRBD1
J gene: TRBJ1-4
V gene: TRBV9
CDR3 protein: CASSFDRDGEKLFF
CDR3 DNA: TGTGCCAGCAGCTTCGACAGGGACGGGGAAAAACTGTTTTTT